This record looks at one T cell receptor (beta chain) sequence and its context. Its antigen is undetermined. This entry belongs to a study of T cells expressing NK-cell markers. Study at large: From sorted CD3+CD56+NKG2C+, CD3+CD56+NKG2C- and CD3+CD56-NKG2C+ T cells came the TCR beta repertoires. One of the eight sequenced donors was seronegative, whereas the other seven were HCMV-seropositive. General study results and limits: One observes that, in a handful of donors, these clonotypes were also the leading ones within the CD3+CD56-NKG2C+ fraction.

Synthesis of TCR beta cDNA relied on 5'RACE template switching carrying UMIs. From the 5' RACE reads, TCRdb lists one entry per CDR3 protein and no DNA. In all, the sample yields a few hundred thousand distinct CDR3 sequences. The CDR3 length is 14 residues. Germline loops: CDR1 LNHDA, CDR2 SQIVND (reference sequence). The rearrangement links TRBV19 to TRBJ1-5; without DNA, the TCRdb call of TRBD1 cannot be checked. The TCR sequence derives from a man aged 18-70 years in good health. The sample comprised blood T cells: a sorted CD56 or NKG2C T cell subset, CD4+ or CD8+ T cells, or bulk PBMC T cells (not recorded which). CDR3 protein: CASGQGVMYQPQHF.